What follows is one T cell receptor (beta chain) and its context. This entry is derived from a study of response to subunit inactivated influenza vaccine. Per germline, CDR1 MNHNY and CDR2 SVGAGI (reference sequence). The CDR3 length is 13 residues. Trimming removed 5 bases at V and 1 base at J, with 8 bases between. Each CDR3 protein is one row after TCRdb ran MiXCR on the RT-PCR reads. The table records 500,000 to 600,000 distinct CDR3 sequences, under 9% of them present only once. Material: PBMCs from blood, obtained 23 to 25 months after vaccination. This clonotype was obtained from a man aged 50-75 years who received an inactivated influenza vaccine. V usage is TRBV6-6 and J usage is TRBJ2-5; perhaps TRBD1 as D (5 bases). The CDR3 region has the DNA TGTGCCAGCAGTACAGGCCCCCAAGAGACCCAGTACTTC. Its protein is CASSTGPQETQYF.